These T cell receptor beta chains were read from a single sample in a study of STAT5B mutations in CD4+ large granular lymphocyte leukemia. Repertoires were generated with immunoSEQ multiplex PCR, while TCRdb's copy carries only in-frame clones and drops some. The profile shows 30,000 to 35,000 clones, roughly 81% of them singletons. Sequencing used CD4+ T cells from blood buffy coats. The receptor source for this set is a human donor in good health. The CDR3 runs from the conserved cysteine through the conserved F or W. D genes are given only for firm matches. Some rows mark clone size as missing; the rest say once, few, many or name a class of expanded clone.

.	TRBV18	TRBJ1-4	once	CASSQGIATNEKLFF	TGTGCCAGCTCACAGGGGATAGCAACTAATGAAAAACTGTTTTTT
.	TRBV2	TRBJ1-4	.	CASRSGRTNEKLFF	TGTGCCAGCAGGAGTGGTAGAACTAATGAAAAACTGTTTTTT
.	TRBV19	TRBJ1-1	few	CASSTRMNTEAFF	TGTGCCAGTAGTACGAGAATGAACACTGAAGCTTTCTTT
TRBD1	TRBV29-1	TRBJ2-7	once	CSVEALDAGTANYEQYF	TGCAGCGTTGAAGCCCTCGATGCCGGGACAGCAAACTACGAGCAGTACTTC
TRBD1	TRBV14	TRBJ2-1	.	CASSQEVWGTGRYNEQFF	TGTGCCAGCAGCCAAGAAGTGTGGGGGACAGGGAGGTACAATGAGCAGTTCTTC
TRBD1	TRBV10-3	TRBJ1-5	few	CAITQGERQPQHF	TGTGCCATCACCCAGGGGGAGAGGCAGCCCCAGCATTTT
.	TRBV7-2	TRBJ2-5	.	CASSQNGEIQETQYF	TGTGCCAGCAGCCAAAACGGGGAAATACAAGAGACCCAGTACTTC
TRBD2	TRBV7-2	TRBJ2-5	.	CASSLKSGARTETQYF	TGTGCCAGCAGCTTAAAGAGCGGGGCTAGAACGGAGACCCAGTACTTC
TRBD2	TRBV6-5	TRBJ2-5	.	CASTTSGQETQYF	TGTGCCAGCACGACTAGCGGTCAAGAGACCCAGTACTTC
.	TRBV2	TRBJ2-7	few	CASSEQATTYEQYF	TGTGCCAGCAGCGAACAGGCCACGACCTACGAGCAGTACTTC
.	TRBV2	TRBJ2-2	.	CASSELRDGSGELFF	TGTGCCAGCAGTGAACTGCGGGATGGGTCCGGGGAGCTGTTTTTT
TRBD2	TRBV19	TRBJ2-7	.	CASSPLLAGGYEQYF	TGTGCCAGTAGTCCTCTACTAGCGGGAGGGTACGAGCAGTACTTC
TRBD1	TRBV29-1	TRBJ2-1	.	CSVQGQGFSDEQFF	TGCAGCGTCCAGGGACAGGGTTTTAGTGATGAGCAGTTCTTC
.	TRBV28	TRBJ1-2	.	CASRTRGFRYTF	TGTGCCAGCAGAACAAGGGGGTTCCGCTACACCTTC
.	TRBV11-2	TRBJ2-1	.	CASSPGGLSSNEQFF	TGTGCCAGCAGCCCCGGGGGGCTAAGCTCCAATGAGCAGTTCTTC
.	TRBV11-2	TRBJ2-5	.	CASSRGQPPQETQYF	TGTGCCAGCAGCCGAGGACAGCCCCCTCAAGAGACCCAGTACTTC
.	TRBV28	TRBJ1-4	.	CASSGPTATNEKLFF	TGTGCCAGCAGTGGACCTACAGCAACTAATGAAAAACTGTTTTTT
TRBD1	TRBV4-2	TRBJ2-2	.	CASSQVDRANTGELFF	TGTGCCAGCAGCCAAGTTGACAGGGCGAACACCGGGGAGCTGTTTTTT
TRBD1	TRBV10-3	TRBJ2-7	.	CAISDSGQGASNEQYF	TGTGCCATCAGTGATTCCGGACAGGGGGCTTCCAACGAGCAGTACTTC
TRBD1	TRBV19	TRBJ2-7	.	CASSTFDRGLSYEQYF	TGTGCCAGTAGTACGTTCGACAGGGGCCTTTCCTACGAGCAGTACTTC
TRBD1	TRBV27	TRBJ1-5	.	CASSKQGNQPQHF	TGTGCCAGCAGCAAACAGGGGAATCAGCCCCAGCATTTT
.	TRBV9	TRBJ1-5	.	CAITRLDSFSNQPQHF	TGTGCCATCACCCGTCTGGACAGCTTTAGCAATCAGCCCCAGCATTTT
.	TRBV5-6	TRBJ1-1	.	CASSRDSGLMNTEAFF	TGTGCCAGCAGCCGCGATAGCGGGCTTATGAACACTGAAGCTTTCTTT
.	TRBV18	TRBJ2-5	.	CASSPARGQTQYF	TGTGCCAGCTCACCCGCCAGGGGACAGACCCAGTACTTC
.	TRBV6-1	TRBJ2-1	.	CASSEFGVNEQFF	TGTGCCAGCAGTGAATTCGGGGTCAATGAGCAGTTCTTC
.	TRBV5-6	TRBJ2-3	once	CASSLDGGGTDTQYF	TGTGCCAGCAGCTTGGATGGTGGCGGCACAGATACGCAGTATTTT
.	TRBV19	TRBJ2-3	.	CASISQGTDTQYF	TGTGCCAGTATCTCCCAAGGCACAGATACGCAGTATTTT
.	TRBV28	TRBJ2-7	once	CASSLQVTSSYEQYF	TGTGCCAGCAGTTTGCAGGTTACGAGCTCCTACGAGCAGTACTTC
.	TRBV6-5	TRBJ1-2	few	CASSLRTGLEGYTF	TGTGCCAGCAGTCTTCGAACAGGGCTCGAAGGCTACACCTTC
TRBD1	TRBV28	TRBJ1-4	.	CASRETGLNEKLFF	TGTGCCAGCAGGGAGACAGGGCTTAATGAAAAACTGTTTTTT
.	TRBV7-3	TRBJ2-5	.	CASSLGNRGVETQYF	TGTGCCAGCAGCCTAGGAAATAGGGGAGTTGAGACCCAGTACTTC
.	TRBV7-2	TRBJ2-2	.	CASREEGANTGELFF	TGTGCCAGCAGGGAGGAGGGGGCGAACACCGGGGAGCTGTTTTTT
TRBD1	TRBV28	TRBJ1-5	.	CASSLIGTGVNQPQHF	TGTGCCAGCAGTTTAATAGGGACAGGGGTCAATCAGCCCCAGCATTTT
TRBD2	TRBV7-8	TRBJ2-5	.	CASSWGTSGETETQYF	TGTGCCAGCAGCTGGGGGACTAGCGGGGAGACAGAGACCCAGTACTTC
.	TRBV10-1	TRBJ2-2	few	CASSSGQNTGELFF	TGCGCCAGCAGTAGCGGGCAGAACACCGGGGAGCTGTTTTTT
.	TRBV7-2	TRBJ1-1	.	CASSLLGAGDEAFF	TGTGCCAGCAGCTTACTGGGGGCGGGGGATGAAGCTTTCTTT
.	TRBV6-4	TRBJ1-6	.	CASRQGYNSPLHF	TGTGCCAGCAGACAGGGTTATAATTCACCCCTCCACTTT
.	TRBV28	TRBJ1-2	.	CASSLGIGMGSPGYTF	TGTGCCAGCAGTTTAGGGATTGGTATGGGCTCTCCTGGCTACACCTTC
TRBD1	TRBV7-8	TRBJ1-5	.	CASGRGRGPDQPQHF	TGTGCCAGCGGGAGGGGGCGGGGACCGGATCAGCCCCAGCATTTT
.	TRBV30	TRBJ2-1	.	CAWSVSLTSANEQFF	TGTGCCTGGAGTGTATCCCTCACTAGTGCCAATGAGCAGTTCTTC
TRBD2	TRBV11-2	TRBJ2-4	.	CASRSLPGGLADTNIQYF	TGTGCCAGCAGATCGCTCCCGGGAGGGCTAGCGGATACAAACATTCAGTACTTC
TRBD2	TRBV7-2	TRBJ2-7	.	CASSLASGSPYEQYF	TGTGCCAGCAGCTTAGCTAGCGGGAGTCCCTACGAGCAGTACTTC
TRBD2	TRBV30	TRBJ2-3	.	CAWSSLAGGPVGDTQYF	TGTGCCTGGAGTTCGCTAGCGGGAGGGCCTGTGGGAGATACGCAGTATTTT
TRBD2	TRBV7-8	TRBJ2-2	.	CASSRMRIAGNTGELFF	TGTGCCAGCAGCAGAATGAGGATAGCGGGGAACACCGGGGAGCTGTTTTTT
.	TRBV10-3	TRBJ1-3	.	CAISEGRRLDGNTIYF	TGTGCCATCAGTGAGGGGCGCCGTCTGGATGGAAACACCATATATTTT
TRBD1	TRBV6-1	TRBJ1-2	.	CASSARQGVGYTF	TGTGCCAGCAGTGCTCGACAGGGAGTTGGCTACACCTTC
.	TRBV5-4	TRBJ1-1	.	CASSLRMNTEAFF	TGTGCCAGCAGCTTGCGGATGAACACTGAAGCTTTCTTT
TRBD2	TRBV4-2	TRBJ2-5	.	CASSQEGGRMTETQYF	TGTGCCAGCAGCCAAGAAGGCGGGAGAATGACAGAGACCCAGTACTTC
.	TRBV10-3	TRBJ2-2	once	CAISGQTYTGELFF	TGTGCCATCAGCGGGCAGACCTACACCGGGGAGCTGTTTTTT
.	TRBV4-3	TRBJ2-5	.	CASSRYGEETQYF	TGCGCCAGCAGCCGGTACGGGGAAGAGACCCAGTACTTC
TRBD1	TRBV28	TRBJ2-2	.	CASSLVSGQGNTGELFF	TGTGCCAGCAGTTTGGTTTCCGGACAGGGAAACACCGGGGAGCTGTTTTTT
.	TRBV4-3	TRBJ1-1	.	CASSQDQVNTEAFF	TGCGCCAGCAGCCAAGATCAAGTGAACACTGAAGCTTTCTTT
TRBD2	TRBV7-9	TRBJ2-7	.	CASSQRGLAASYEQYF	TGTGCCAGCAGCCAAAGGGGACTAGCGGCTTCCTACGAGCAGTACTTC
TRBD1	TRBV5-6	TRBJ1-1	.	CASSLVPQGAETEAFF	TGTGCCAGCAGCTTGGTACCACAGGGGGCTGAAACTGAAGCTTTCTTT
TRBD2	TRBV19	TRBJ2-3	.	CASSMLAGGATDTQYF	TGTGCCAGTAGTATGCTAGCGGGAGGAGCGACAGATACGCAGTATTTT
.	TRBV10-3	TRBJ2-3	.	CATGFGGGNTQYF	TGTGCCACCGGATTCGGGGGTGGGAATACGCAGTATTTT